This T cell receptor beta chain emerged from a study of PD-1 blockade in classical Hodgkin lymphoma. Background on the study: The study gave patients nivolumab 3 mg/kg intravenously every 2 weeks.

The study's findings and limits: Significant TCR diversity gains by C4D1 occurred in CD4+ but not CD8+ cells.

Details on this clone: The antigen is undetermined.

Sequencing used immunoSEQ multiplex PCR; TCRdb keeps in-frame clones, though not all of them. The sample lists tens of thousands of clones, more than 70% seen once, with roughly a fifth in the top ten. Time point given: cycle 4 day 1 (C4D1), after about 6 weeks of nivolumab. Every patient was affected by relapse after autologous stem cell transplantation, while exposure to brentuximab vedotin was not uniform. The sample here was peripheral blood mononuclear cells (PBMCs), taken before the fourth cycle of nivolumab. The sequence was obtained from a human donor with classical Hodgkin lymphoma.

DNA of the CDR3: TGTGCCATCAGTGGGACAGGAACTAATGAAAAACTGTTTTTT. As protein: CAISGTGTNEKLFF. J is TRBJ1-4 and V is TRBV10-3, with 7 bases fitting TRBD1. The germline V gene encodes CDR1 ENHRY and CDR2 SYGVKD. This CDR3 comprises 14 residues. J gave up 1 base and V 4 bases, and 0 bases lay outside the gene matches.